This is a list of T cell receptor beta chains from one sample in a study of CD8+ T cells in alopecia areata. Clones were sequenced by immunoSEQ multiplex PCR, and TCRdb holds only the in-frame ones, with some missing. The sample yields hundreds of thousands of clones, about 62% seen once. This sample comprised CD4+ T cells sorted from blood, obtained at week 24, from a patient treated with tofacitinib. All receptors come from a human donor with alopecia areata. The CDR3 runs from the conserved cysteine through the conserved F or W. The D gene is left open where the match is weak. For some rows the clone size is stated as once, few or many, or as a class when expanded; others skip it.

TRBV7-9	.	.	TRBJ1-1	TGTGCCAGCATGGGGGCCGGGAGCACTGAAGCTTTCTTT	CASMGAGSTEAFF
TRBV30	.	TRBD2	TRBJ2-1	TGTGCCTGGAGTGTACCTAGCGGGAGTTACAATGAGCAGTTCTTC	CAWSVPSGSYNEQFF
TRBV5-1	.	.	TRBJ1-2	TGCGCCAGCAGCTTGGATGGCAGACTCTATGGCTACACCTTC	CASSLDGRLYGYTF
TRBV10-3	few	TRBD2	TRBJ2-1	TGTGCCATCGGGGGGGCCTACAATGAGCAGTTCTTC	CAIGGAYNEQFF
TRBV15	.	TRBD1	TRBJ2-7	TGTGCCACCAGCCGCCGACAGGGCATCGGCTCCTACGAGCAGTACTTC	CATSRRQGIGSYEQYF
TRBV4-3	few	.	TRBJ1-6	TGCGCCAGCAGCCAAGAGGGGGGCGGAATTAATTCACCCCTCCACTTT	CASSQEGGGINSPLHF
TRBV30	.	TRBD1	TRBJ1-6	TGTGCCTGGAGTTTCGGACAGGGGAATTCACCCCTCCACTTT	CAWSFGQGNSPLHF
TRBV2	.	.	TRBJ2-7	TGTGCCAGCCAGGGTCGCGGCCACTCCTACGAGCAGTACTTC	CASQGRGHSYEQYF
TRBV19	.	.	TRBJ1-1	TGTGCCAGTTCCGCGACCCGGCAAATCACTGAAGCTTTCTTT	CASSATRQITEAFF
TRBV5-1	few	TRBD2	TRBJ2-5	TGCGCCAGCACTAGCGGGGGTCAAGAGACCCAGTACTTC	CASTSGGQETQYF
TRBV29-1	few	.	TRBJ2-3	TGCAGCGTTGTGTTTGGGGGGACCACAGATACGCAGTATTTT	CSVVFGGTTDTQYF
TRBV18	.	.	TRBJ1-1	TGTGCCAGCTCACCAGACGTAGCTAACACTGAAGCTTTCTTT	CASSPDVANTEAFF
TRBV7-9	.	.	TRBJ2-3	TGTGCCAGCAGCCCCGGACTGGCAGATACGCAGTATTTT	CASSPGLADTQYF
TRBV11-2	.	.	TRBJ2-2	TGTGCCAGCAGCTTAGGTACAGGCTACACCGGGGAGCTGTTTTTT	CASSLGTGYTGELFF
TRBV5-6	.	.	TRBJ2-3	TGTGCCAGCAGCCCGCGGAGGGGTCGGCCAGATACGCAGTATTTT	CASSPRRGRPDTQYF
TRBV4-1	.	TRBD1	TRBJ2-6	TGCGCCAGCAGCCAAGATCTGGGGACAGCGCTCGGGGCCAACGTCCTGACTTTC	CASSQDLGTALGANVLTF
TRBV30	.	.	TRBJ2-2	TGTGCCTGGAGTGTATGGAACACCGGGGAGCTGTTTTTT	CAWSVWNTGELFF
TRBV30	few	TRBD1	TRBJ1-1	TGTGTCTCCTACAGGGGTGAGACTGAAGCTTTCTTT	CVSYRGETEAFF
TRBV5-1	.	.	TRBJ2-1	TGCGCCAGCAGCTCCGGGAGGCGGGGACAGCGACTTTACAATGAGCAGTTCTTC	CASSSGRRGQRLYNEQFF
TRBV7-2	.	.	TRBJ1-5	TGTGCCAGCAGCTTATACGTGGATAGCAATCAGCCCCAGCATTTT	CASSLYVDSNQPQHF
TRBV5-1	.	TRBD2	TRBJ2-1	TGCGCCAGCAGCCCCGACTGGGGGACTAGCGGGGGGTACAACTACAATGAGCAGTTCTTC	CASSPDWGTSGGYNYNEQFF
TRBV5-1	.	TRBD1	TRBJ2-1	TGCGCCAGCAGCTTGGTGGTGACAGGGAATAGTGAGCAGTTCTTC	CASSLVVTGNSEQFF
TRBV29-1	few	TRBD1	TRBJ1-1	TGCAGCGTTGGTATCGGACAGGGCTTCACTGAAGCTTTCTTT	CSVGIGQGFTEAFF
TRBV7-9	.	TRBD2	TRBJ2-7	TGTGCCAGCAGCTCCTTAGCGGGGGGCGAGCAGTACTTC	CASSSLAGGEQYF
TRBV27	few	TRBD1	TRBJ2-7	TGTGCCAGCAGTTTGGGGACAGGGGTCTACGAGCAGTACTTC	CASSLGTGVYEQYF
TRBV7-6	.	.	TRBJ2-2	TGTGCCAGCAGCTTAGGCGGCAGCAACACCGGGGAGCTGTTTTTT	CASSLGGSNTGELFF
TRBV27	.	.	TRBJ1-1	TGTGCCAGCAGCCGAGTCGAGGGGTTGTCTGAAGCTTTCTTT	CASSRVEGLSEAFF
TRBV5-1	.	.	TRBJ2-7	TGCGCCAGCAGCTCCTTGCCCCCGCCTTCCTACGAGCAGTACTTC	CASSSLPPPSYEQYF
TRBV2	.	.	TRBJ2-7	TGTGCCAGCAGTCTCCAGGGATTCGAGCAGTACTTC	CASSLQGFEQYF
TRBV11-2	.	TRBD1	TRBJ1-4	TGTGCCAGCAGTCGTGGACAGGGCCAAGAAAAACTGTTTTTT	CASSRGQGQEKLFF
TRBV6-6	.	.	TRBJ1-5	TGTGCCAGCAGTTACCTACCTAGCAATCAGCCCCAGCATTTT	CASSYLPSNQPQHF
TRBV4-1	.	TRBD2	TRBJ2-7	TGCGCCAGCAGCCACGTCACCCAGGGAGGGTTCGAATACGAGCAGTACTTC	CASSHVTQGGFEYEQYF
TRBV29-1	few	.	TRBJ2-2	TGCAGCGTTGGGGCCCGGCTGAGCACCGGGGAGCTGTTTTTT	CSVGARLSTGELFF
TRBV5-6	.	.	TRBJ1-5	TGTGCCAGCAGCAGCTACAGGGTAGGGAATCAGCCCCAGCATTTT	CASSSYRVGNQPQHF
TRBV5-1	.	.	TRBJ2-3	TGCGCCAGCAGCTCGGGCCCTTCTCCCGGCACAGATACGCAGTATTTT	CASSSGPSPGTDTQYF
TRBV29-1	.	TRBD1	TRBJ1-2	TGCAGCACAAGCAATAGAGACAGGGTACTCGGAAGGGGCTTC	CSTSNRDRVLGRGF
TRBV30	few	.	TRBJ2-3	TGTGCCTGGAGTGTAAATCACGGGTATGATACGCAGTATTTT	CAWSVNHGYDTQYF
TRBV7-2	.	TRBD2	TRBJ2-2	TGTGCCAGCAGCTTAGTGGCTAGCGGGAAGACCGGGGAGCTGTTTTTT	CASSLVASGKTGELFF
TRBV7-2	few	.	TRBJ1-2	TGTGCCAGCAGCGCAGATTCCTATGGCTACACCTTC	CASSADSYGYTF
TRBV2	.	.	TRBJ1-5	TGTGCCAGCAGTGAGGAGGAAGACGGACAGCCCCAGCATTTT	CASSEEEDGQPQHF
TRBV28	.	TRBD1	TRBJ1-1	TGTGCCAGCAGTCGGACAGGGCCTACTGAAGCTTTCTTT	CASSRTGPTEAFF
TRBV29-1	.	.	TRBJ2-5	TGCAGCGTCCGAGGCAGGGTGAGAGAGACCCAGTACTTC	CSVRGRVRETQYF
TRBV30	.	.	TRBJ2-5	TGTGCCTGGAGTGAAATGCAGGGTAATTGGGAGACCCAGTACTTC	CAWSEMQGNWETQYF
TRBV7-2	.	.	TRBJ2-3	TGTGCCAGCAGAATCCTGGACGCAGATACGCAGTATTTT	CASRILDADTQYF
TRBV25-1	.	.	TRBJ2-3	TGTGCCAGCAGTGGATTAGGAGATACGCAGTATTTT	CASSGLGDTQYF
TRBV7-3	.	.	TRBJ2-1	TGTGCCAGCAGCTCGGGGTCCTACAATGAGCAGTTCTTC	CASSSGSYNEQFF
TRBV6-5	few	.	TRBJ1-4	TGTGCCAGCAGTTCGGGCAGGGGATCGCCTAATGAAAAACTGTTTTTT	CASSSGRGSPNEKLFF
TRBV30	.	.	TRBJ1-5	TGTGCCTGGAGTGGGAATAGCAATCAGCCCCAGCATTTT	CAWSGNSNQPQHF
TRBV27	.	.	TRBJ2-4	TGTGCCAGCAGCCCGCAGTCGGGGCCCAAAAACATTCAGTACTTC	CASSPQSGPKNIQYF
TRBV13	.	.	TRBJ2-5	TGTGCCAGCAGAGTTCTGGGGGCCGGGACCCAGTACTTC	CASRVLGAGTQYF
TRBV7-9	.	TRBD2	TRBJ2-5	TGTGCCAGCAGCTCCGGGGGGGAGACCCAGTACTTC	CASSSGGETQYF
TRBV29-1	.	.	TRBJ1-1	TGCAGCGTTGACCTCAGGGAGGGCACTGAAGCTTTCTTT	CSVDLREGTEAFF
TRBV7-8	.	.	TRBJ2-3	TGTGCCAGCAGCCCCCGCACAGATACGCAGTATTTT	CASSPRTDTQYF
TRBV5-4	.	.	TRBJ2-3	TGTGCCAGCAGCTTGGCTGGGGCAGTCACCGTCACAGATACGCAGTATTTT	CASSLAGAVTVTDTQYF
TRBV5-1	once	TRBD1	TRBJ1-1	TGCGCCAGCAGCATCCTTACAGGGGGCACGATGAACACTGAAGCTTTCTTT	CASSILTGGTMNTEAFF